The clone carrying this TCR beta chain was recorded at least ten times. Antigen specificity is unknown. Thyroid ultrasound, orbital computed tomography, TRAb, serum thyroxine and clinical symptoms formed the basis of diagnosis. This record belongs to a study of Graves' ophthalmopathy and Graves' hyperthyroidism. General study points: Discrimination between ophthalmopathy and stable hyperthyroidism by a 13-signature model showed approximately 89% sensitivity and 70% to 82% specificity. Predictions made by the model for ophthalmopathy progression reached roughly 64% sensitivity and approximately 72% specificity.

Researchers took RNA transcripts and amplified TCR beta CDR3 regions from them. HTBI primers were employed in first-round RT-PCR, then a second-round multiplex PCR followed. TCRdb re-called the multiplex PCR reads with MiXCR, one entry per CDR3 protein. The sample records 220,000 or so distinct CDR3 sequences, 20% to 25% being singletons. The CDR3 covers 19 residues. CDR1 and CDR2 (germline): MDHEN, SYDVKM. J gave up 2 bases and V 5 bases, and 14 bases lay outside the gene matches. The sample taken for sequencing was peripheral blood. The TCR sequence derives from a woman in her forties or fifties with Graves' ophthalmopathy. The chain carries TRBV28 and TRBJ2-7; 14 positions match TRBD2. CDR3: CASSVRTSGRTIPTYEQYF. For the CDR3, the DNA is TGTGCCAGCAGTGTAAGGACTAGCGGGAGGACCATTCCAACCTACGAGCAGTACTTC.